The 27 T cell receptor beta chains reported below all come from one sample, sequenced in a study of T cell responses to AZD1222 COVID-19 vaccine. TCRdb's copy holds only in-frame clones and misses some; the assay was immunoSEQ multiplex PCR. The sample records approximately 160,000 clones, about nine tenths being singletons. The specimen was peripheral blood, collected on day 0 of AZD1222 vaccination. The receptors were gathered from an adult in good health.

This chain uses TRBV7-9 with TRBJ2-3; TRBD1 matches at 7 bases. The CDR3 has 18 residues. V was clipped by 1 base and J by 2 bases; unmatched bases: 12. The germline V gene has CDR1 SEHNR and CDR2 FQNEAQ (reference sequence). This chain's CDR3 is CASSLGSSGQTYTDTQYF. In DNA form, the CDR3 reads TGTGCCAGCAGCTTAGGTTCCTCGGGACAGACCTACACAGATACGCAGTATTTT.

The J gene is TRBJ1-5, the V gene TRBV28; D is ambiguous. The germline V gene encodes CDR1 MDHEN and CDR2 SYDVKM. The CDR3 is made up of 14 amino acids. Trimming took 4 bases from V and 4 from J, leaving 11 bases between them. Here the CDR3 DNA reads TGTGCCAGCAGTTCACAACGGAGAAATCAGCCCCAGCATTTT. It is translated as CASSSQRRNQPQHF. The entire variable domain, with the rest obtained from reference TRBV28 and TRBJ1-5, is as follows: DVKVTQSSRYLVKRTGEKVFLECVQDMDHENMFWYRQDPGLGLRLIYFSYDVKMKEKGDIPEGYSVSREKKERFSLILESASTNQTSMYLCASSSQRRNQPQHFGDGTRLSIL.

The rearrangement joins TRBV9 to TRBJ2-3; D gene uncertain. Germline loops: CDR1 SGDLS, CDR2 YYNGEE. The CDR3 has 12 amino acids. V lost 2 bases and J 6 bases, leaving 7 bases between the germline ends. The CDR3 sequence is CASSVAEDTQYF. CDR3 coding DNA: TGTGCCAGCAGCGTCGCCGAGGATACGCAGTATTTT.

The chain couples TRBV5-5 to TRBJ1-4, with D possibly being TRBD1 (5 bases). Germline assignment: CDR1 SGHKS and CDR2 YYEKEE (reference sequence). The CDR3 totals 15 residues. Trimming took 5 bases from V and 4 from J, leaving 15 bases between them. The CDR3 region has the DNA TGTGCCAGCAGGCCCGGTGGGGGGAATAATGAAAAACTGTTTTTT. Protein product: CASRPGGGNNEKLFF.

The rearrangement links TRBV19 to TRBJ2-2, with D unclear. Germline loops: CDR1 LNHDA, CDR2 SQIVND (reference sequence). V was clipped by 11 bases and J by 2 bases, with 12 bases between them. The CDR3 covers 13 residues. CDR3 loop: CASRPVNTGELFF. In DNA form, the CDR3 reads TGTGCCTCGAGGCCAGTCAACACCGGGGAGCTGTTTTTT.

This clone came up once. The chain links TRBV6-2 or TRBV6-3 to TRBJ2-7; 7 nucleotides agree with TRBD2. Germline V gene data show CDR1 as MNHEY and CDR2 as SVGEGT. Unmatched junction bases numbered 3, after V lost 2 bases and J lost 2 bases. The CDR3 sequence is 14 residues long. The CDR3, as DNA: TGTGCCAGCAGTTACGGACGGGGGGCCTACGAGCAGTACTTC. Its translation is CASSYGRGAYEQYF.

The chain joins TRBV7-2 to TRBJ2-2; D not resolved. V was clipped by 2 bases and J by 5 bases, with 6 bases between them. The CDR3 runs to 13 residues. Germline-derived CDR1 and CDR2 are SGHTA and FQGNSA. As DNA, the CDR3 is TGTGCCAGCAGCTTACTTTCTACCGGGGAGCTGTTTTTT. Translated: CASSLLSTGELFF.

The V call is TRBV10-3, the J call TRBJ2-1; either TRBD1 or TRBD2 may fit D (5 bases each). The V gene's germline CDR1 is ENHRY and CDR2 SYGVKD. There are 11 residues in the CDR3. V gave up 6 bases and J gave up 5 bases, with 5 bases separating them. The CDR3 DNA reads as TGTGCCATCAGGGGGGACAATGAGCAGTTCTTC. It translates to CAIRGDNEQFF.

This chain links TRBV10-2 with TRBJ1-3; D is undetermined. The CDR3 has 13 residues. The ends were cut back, 2 bases at V and 1 base at J, with 3 bases in the middle. Germline V gene data show CDR1 as WSHSY and CDR2 as SAAADI. CDR3 protein: CASSEGSGNTIYF. In DNA form, the CDR3 reads TGCGCCAGCAGTGAGGGGTCTGGAAACACCATATATTTT.

The V gene is TRBV11-2, the J gene TRBJ2-3; possibly TRBD1 for D (5 bases). There are 14 residues in the CDR3. CDR1 and CDR2 (germline): SGHAT, FQNNGV. Trimming removed 5 bases at V and 2 bases at J, with 11 bases between. CDR3 in amino acids: CASSPRQNTDTQYF. The CDR3, as DNA: TGTGCCAGCAGCCCAAGACAGAACACAGATACGCAGTATTTT.

For the CDR3, the DNA is TGTGCCAGCAGTTCCACCGTCCTGGGGCGTTGGGGCAATCAGCCCCAGCATTTT. It yields the protein CASSSTVLGRWGNQPQHF. This chain links TRBV27 with TRBJ1-5; D perhaps matches TRBD1 (5 bases). The germline CDR1 and CDR2 sequences are MNHEY and SMNVEV (reference sequence). Trimming took 4 bases from V and 2 from J, leaving 21 bases between them. The CDR3 length is 18 residues.

J is TRBJ2-2 and V is TRBV9, with D perhaps matching TRBD1 or TRBD2 (5 bases each). V was trimmed by 3 bases and J by 4 bases, leaving 13 bases between them. This CDR3 has 15 amino acids. The V gene's germline CDR1 is SGDLS and CDR2 YYNGEE. Here the CDR3 reads CASSEPGPPTGELFF. For the CDR3, the DNA is TGTGCCAGCAGCGAACCGGGACCCCCCACCGGGGAGCTGTTTTTT.

J is TRBJ2-7 and V is TRBV3-1 (or the pseudogene TRBV3-2); 12 bases are shared with TRBD2. V was clipped by 4 bases and J by 4 bases; unmatched bases: 5. The CDR3 is made up of 15 amino acids. Germline V CDR1 and CDR2: LGHDT, YNNKEL (reference sequence). CDR3 in DNA: TGTGCCAGCAGCCTATCAGGGACTAGCGGGTACGAGCAGTACTTC. Translated: CASSLSGTSGYEQYF.

The chain uses TRBV11-2 and TRBJ1-5; D gene uncertain. V shed 2 bases and J shed 7 bases, with 9 bases lying between them. The CDR3 length is 13 residues. Germline values: CDR1 SGHAT, CDR2 FQNNGV. CDR3 nucleotide sequence: TGTGCCAGCAGCTTAAGTGCGGGGCAGCCCCAGCATTTT. As protein: CASSLSAGQPQHF.

The rearrangement links TRBV7-2 to TRBJ2-7; possible D gene TRBD2, 5 bases. The CDR3 covers 15 residues. Germline loops: CDR1 SGHTA, CDR2 FQGNSA. V was trimmed by 2 bases and J by 4 bases, leaving 15 bases between them. The CDR3 DNA reads as TGTGCCAGCAGCTTATCCTCCGGAGCGGCTTACGAGCAGTACTTC. As protein: CASSLSSGAAYEQYF. Full variable domain (outside the CDR3, taken from reference TRBV7-2 and TRBJ2-7): GAGVSQSPSNKVTEKGKDVELRCDPISGHTALYWYRQSLGQGLEFLIYFQGNSAPDKSGLPSDRFSAERTGGSVSTLTIQRTQQEDSAVYLCASSLSSGAAYEQYFGPGTRLTVT.

The chain is built from TRBV7-3 and TRBJ1-2; D perhaps matches TRBD1 (5 bases). Trimming took 8 bases from V and 6 from J, leaving 25 bases between them. The CDR3 is 16 amino acids. Germline V gene sequence: CDR1 SGHTA, CDR2 FQGTGA. The CDR3 here is CASQGVGRGIGDGYTF. As DNA, the CDR3 is TGTGCCAGCCAAGGGGTGGGCCGGGGAATTGGAGATGGCTACACCTTC.

This chain joins TRBV7-3 and TRBJ2-5, with D perhaps being TRBD1 or TRBD2 (5 bases each). Per the germline V gene, CDR1 is SGHTA and CDR2 is FQGTGA. CDR3 length: 13 amino acids. V dropped 6 bases and J dropped 6 bases, with 14 bases sitting between them. The CDR3: CASSSLSGQTQYF. For the CDR3, the DNA is TGTGCCAGCAGTTCCTTGTCGGGGCAGACCCAGTACTTC. Full variable domain (outside the CDR3, taken from reference TRBV7-3 and TRBJ2-5): GAGVSQTPSNKVTEKGKYVELRCDPISGHTALYWYRQSLGQGPEFLIYFQGTGAADDSGLPNDRFFAVRPEGSVSTLKIQRTERGDSAVYLCASSSLSGQTQYFGPGTRLLVL.

The chain uses TRBV12-3 or TRBV12-4 and TRBJ2-3; 10 bases are shared with TRBD2. V was clipped by 5 bases and J by 4 bases; unmatched bases: 0. CDR3 length: 13 residues. In DNA, the CDR3 is TGTGCCAGCAGTAGCGGGGGGGCAGATACGCAGTATTTT. This codes for CASSSGGADTQYF.

The chain is built from TRBV18 and TRBJ2-7; D is possibly TRBD1 (6 bases). Trimming pared 4 bases from V and 3 bases from J, leaving 13 bases between. The length of the CDR3 is 14 residues. Germline assignment: CDR1 KGHSH and CDR2 LQKENI. CDR3 amino acids: CASSRRTDNYEQYF. The CDR3 region has the DNA TGTGCCAGCTCACGGCGGACAGACAACTACGAGCAGTACTTC.

The chain couples TRBV19 to TRBJ1-1; 7 positions agree with TRBD1. V shed 9 bases, J shed 6 bases, and the junction held 7 bases outside the gene matches. The CDR3 covers 12 residues. Germline loops: CDR1 LNHDA, CDR2 SQIVND (reference sequence). CDR3 in amino acids: CASLRGRAEAFF. The CDR3 DNA reads as TGTGCCAGCCTAAGGGGGCGGGCTGAAGCTTTCTTT.

The J gene is TRBJ1-2, the V gene TRBV2, with TRBD1 matching over 9 bases. Germline trimming cut 6 bases from V and 13 bases from J; bases unmatched to any gene: 9. This CDR3 spans 12 amino acids. Germline V gene lookup returns CDR1 SNHLY and CDR2 FYNNEI. DNA of the CDR3: TGTGCCAGCAGAAACACAGGGGGCTTCTGCACCTTC. This codes for CASRNTGGFCTF.

The chain carries TRBV15 and TRBJ2-5; 9 nucleotides line up with TRBD1. The CDR3 contains 13 residues. The germline CDR1 and CDR2 sequences are LNHNV and YYDKDF (reference sequence). V lost 6 bases, J lost 5 bases, and 4 bases stayed unmatched. The CDR3 DNA reads as TGTGCCACCAGAACAGGGGGCAGGGAGACCCAGTACTTC. Its translation is CATRTGGRETQYF.

Only one count was recorded for this clone. The chain combines TRBV5-1 with TRBJ2-3; TRBD2 might be the D (6 bases). The CDR3 is 15 amino acids. Germline lookup yields CDR1 SGHRS and CDR2 YFSETQ. Trimming took off 0 bases at V and 2 bases at J, with 10 bases between the two ends. CDR3 coding DNA: TGCGCCAGCAGCTTGGCGGGGGTGAACACAGATACGCAGTATTTT. This encodes CASSLAGVNTDTQYF.

This chain joins TRBV19 and TRBJ2-1, with TRBD2 identical over 8 bases. The trim removed 7 bases at V and 1 base at J, leaving 3 bases unmatched. Germline V lookup: CDR1 LNHDA, CDR2 SQIVND (reference sequence). CDR3 length: 14 amino acids. CDR3 sequence: CASNSGVSYNEQFF. As DNA, the CDR3 is TGTGCCAGTAATAGCGGGGTATCCTACAATGAGCAGTTCTTC.

The J gene is TRBJ2-5, the V gene TRBV11-2, with 8 bases that match TRBD2. Germline CDR1 is SGHAT and CDR2 is FQNNGV. V shed 7 bases and J 2 bases; nucleotides not matched to a gene: 12. This CDR3 spans 16 amino acids. The CDR3 sequence is CASTGLAGRWQETQYF. The CDR3, as DNA: TGTGCCAGCACCGGACTAGCCGGGAGGTGGCAAGAGACCCAGTACTTC.

J is TRBJ1-2 and V is TRBV19, with 8 nucleotides matching TRBD1. After removal of 3 bases from V and 8 bases from J, the junction contained 11 bases not matched to a gene. This CDR3 spans 15 amino acids. CDR1 is LNHDA and CDR2 is SQIVND in the germline V gene (reference sequence). Here the CDR3 reads CASSIPLDRGGGYTF. The DNA for the CDR3 is TGTGCCAGTAGTATCCCCCTCGACAGGGGCGGAGGCTACACCTTC. Looking up the rest from reference TRBV19 and TRBJ1-2 gives the full variable domain: DGGITQSPKYLFRKEGQNVTLSCEQNLNHDAMYWYRQDPGQGLRLIYYSQIVNDFQKGDIAEGYSVSREKKESFPLTVTSAQKNPTAFYLCASSIPLDRGGGYTFGSGTRLTVV.

The rearrangement uses TRBV4-3 and TRBJ1-6; the match to TRBD1 covers 9 bases. Germline V gene lookup returns CDR1 LGHNA and CDR2 YSLEER. The length of the CDR3 is 15 residues. Trimming took 4 bases from V and 7 from J; bases not matched to a gene: 5. The CDR3 DNA sequence: TGCGCCAGCAGCCGAAACAGGGGGCAGAATTCACCCCTCCACTTT. The encoded protein is CASSRNRGQNSPLHF.